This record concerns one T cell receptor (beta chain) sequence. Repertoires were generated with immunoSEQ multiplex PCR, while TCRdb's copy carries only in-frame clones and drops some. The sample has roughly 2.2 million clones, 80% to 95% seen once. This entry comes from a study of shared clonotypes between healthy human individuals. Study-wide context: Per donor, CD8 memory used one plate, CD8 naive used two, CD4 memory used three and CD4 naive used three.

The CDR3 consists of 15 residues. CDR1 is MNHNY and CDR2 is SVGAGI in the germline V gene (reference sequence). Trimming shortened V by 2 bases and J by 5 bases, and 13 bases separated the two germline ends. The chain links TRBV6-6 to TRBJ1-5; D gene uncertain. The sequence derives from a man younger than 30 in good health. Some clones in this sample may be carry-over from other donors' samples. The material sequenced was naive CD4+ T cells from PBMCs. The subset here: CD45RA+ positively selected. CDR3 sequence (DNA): TGTGCCAGCAGTTACGGCACTGTGTTCGATCAGCCCCAGCATTTT. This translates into CASSYGTVFDQPQHF.